This T cell receptor (beta chain) was identified in a study of vaccination and CD4 T cells after COVID-19. Oncomine TCR Beta short-read sequencing was applied to DNA from cultured CD4+ T cells. From the PCR reads, TCRdb called clonotypes with MiXCR, one entry per CDR3 protein. The sample contains about 12,000 distinct CDR3 sequences, about 50% of which appear only once. On this clonotype itself: What it binds is not known.

The treatment here: approximately 9-day PBMC culture with coronavirus spike peptide pools or control peptides (ViraFEST assay). This receptor was obtained from a human donor who had recovered from COVID-19. Material for sequencing was CD4+ T cells from blood, cultured in vitro.

This CDR3 reads CASSISLAGPLNEQFF. In DNA form, the CDR3 reads TGTGCCAGTAGTATATCCCTAGCGGGCCCGTTAAATGAGCAGTTCTTC. The rearrangement links TRBV19 to TRBJ2-1; TRBD2 aligns across 8 bases. J was trimmed by 7 bases and V by 2 bases; bases with no gene match: 10. The germline gives CDR1 LNHDA, CDR2 SQIVND (reference sequence). The CDR3 totals 16 residues.